The rows below give T cell receptor beta chains drawn from one sample of a study of early stage breast cancer tumors. This table comes from immunoSEQ multiplex PCR, and its TCRdb copy is limited to in-frame clones, with some not included. Of 65,000 to 75,000 clones listed, more than 70% are singletons. Specimen: blood. The receptors come from a person aged 40-50 years with breast cancer. Each CDR3 is given without its conserved first and last residue. Each record gives: V gene, J gene, CDR3 protein.

>TRBV6-1|TRBJ2-7
ASSEGTGTFDEQY
>TRBV5-4|TRBJ2-5
ASRVGTPYQETQY
>TRBV18|TRBJ2-1
ASSPPAGYNEQF
>TRBV9|TRBJ1-5
ASSLSDNYQPQH
>TRBV10-2|TRBJ2-3
ASSDIWPSGAEDTQY
>TRBV9|TRBJ2-3
ASSVESSGRTDTQY
>TRBV7-9|TRBJ2-3
ASGDGYTTSTDTQY
>TRBV7-6|TRBJ1-1
ASSLYGEGTEAF
>TRBV19|TRBJ1-1
ASSINSGGGEAF
>TRBV6-1|TRBJ1-2
ASSEASGTNYGYT
>TRBV6-5|TRBJ2-7
ASSYDRNGEYEQY
>TRBV7-6|TRBJ1-1
ASSSGGSNTEAF
>TRBV6-5|TRBJ2-7
ASSALAGVKEQY
>TRBV15|TRBJ1-3
ATSRVRGSISGNTIY
>TRBV7-9|TRBJ1-2
ASSYGQGNYGYT
>TRBV6-1|TRBJ1-3
ASSEYRAVSGNTIY
>TRBV6-6|TRBJ1-1
ASSDRGNTEAF
>TRBV19|TRBJ2-1
ASSPAGGTDEQF
>TRBV29-1|TRBJ2-7
SVKGAGEQY
>TRBV11-2|TRBJ1-5
ASSSRQGAKPQH
>TRBV4-1|TRBJ2-7
ASSQGAYEQY
>TRBV6-5|TRBJ1-1
ASRGGPTNEAF
>TRBV28|TRBJ2-7
ASRTTTPYEQY
>TRBV29-1|TRBJ1-1
SVGSGVVNTEAF
>TRBV28|TRBJ2-1
ASGQGYNEQF
>TRBV6-5|TRBJ2-1
ASSSYRDIYNEQF
>TRBV28|TRBJ2-7
ASSLLRDNSYEQY
>TRBV5-1|TRBJ1-5
ASSHRNHSGYSNQPQH
>TRBV27|TRBJ2-5
ASSGTGKETQY
>TRBV9|TRBJ2-2
ASSVGRSGELF
>TRBV11-2|TRBJ2-2
ASSQGLPNTGELF
>TRBV4-1|TRBJ2-2
ASSQEQTNTGELF
>TRBV20-1|TRBJ1-1
SAKGGTEAF
>TRBV28|TRBJ1-2
ASSPTVYGYT
>TRBV28|TRBJ1-1
ASRSGSTEAF
>TRBV5-4|TRBJ2-7
ASSLAPGATYEQY
>TRBV2|TRBJ2-3
ASSERGSTDTQY
>TRBV30|TRBJ1-1
AYRRDLRAF
>TRBV11-2|TRBJ1-4
ASSSSGPSNEKLF
>TRBV28|TRBJ1-5
ASSESNQPQH
>TRBV12-5|TRBJ2-3
ASGPRTSGRSRVADTQY
>TRBV28|TRBJ1-2
ASSSRGREGYT
>TRBV2|TRBJ1-2
ASRGAGGNYGYT
>TRBV28|TRBJ2-1
ASSLLRHEQF
>TRBV7-2|TRBJ2-5
ASSPGQPGAQY
>TRBV5-1|TRBJ2-7
ASSLGWTASYEQY